This T cell receptor beta chain was identified during a study of blood T cell repertoires in COVID-19. Study overall: COVID-19 samples from acute and convalescent phases originated in the United States, Italy and Spain. T cells, B-cell-depleted T cells, or PBMCs provided the cDNA or gDNA that served as material.

Original handling: Reference gene primers were amplified, and this amplification served to estimate nucleated cell counts. Profiling relied on immunoSEQ multiplex PCR, and the TCRdb table lists in-frame clones only, not all of them. From that table come the V and J calls and clone size; the DNA was used to work out D and trimming. The profile shows 200,000 to 250,000 clones, about three quarters of them singletons. V trimming: 1 base; J trimming: 1 base; junction bases outside the gene matches: 6. This CDR3 contains 16 residues. CDR1 and CDR2 (germline): GTSNPN, SVGIG (reference sequence). The clonotype was recovered from a woman aged 70-85 years with acute or convalescent COVID-19. The chain is built from TRBV30 and TRBJ1-2; 10 bases align to TRBD1. Sequenced: peripheral blood. CDR3 nucleotides: TGTGCCTGGAGTGCCGGGACAGGGGTTGTTAACTATGGCTACACCTTC. It specifies CAWSAGTGVVNYGYTF.